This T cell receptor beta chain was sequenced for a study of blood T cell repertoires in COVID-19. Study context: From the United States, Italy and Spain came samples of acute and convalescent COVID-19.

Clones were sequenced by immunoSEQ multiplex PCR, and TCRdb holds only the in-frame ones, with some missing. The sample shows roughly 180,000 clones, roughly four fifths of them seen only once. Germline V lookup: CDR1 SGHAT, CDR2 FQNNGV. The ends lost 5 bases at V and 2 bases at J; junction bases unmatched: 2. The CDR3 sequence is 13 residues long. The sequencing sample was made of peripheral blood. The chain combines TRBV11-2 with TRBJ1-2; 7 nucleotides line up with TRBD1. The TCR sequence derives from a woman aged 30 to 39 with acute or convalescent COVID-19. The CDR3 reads CASSGGQNYGYTF. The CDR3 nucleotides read TGTGCCAGCAGCGGGGGACAGAACTATGGCTACACCTTC.